The source of this TCR beta chain is a study of monozygotic twins with inflammatory bowel disease. Study outcomes and limitations: Twin concordance left repertoire similarity unchanged, with limited power a possible explanation for this lack of difference. Among IBD patients, fewer clonotypes were shared with others than among healthy twins, especially with disease activity.

Germline-derived CDR1 and CDR2 are SGHAT and FQDESV (reference sequence). The CDR3 runs to 18 residues. TCRdb reworked the 5' RACE reads into one entry per CDR3 protein, no DNA. This sample's clone table lists some 450,000 distinct CDR3 sequences. In regard to this clonotype: What it binds is unknown.

The genes are TRBV11-1 and TRBJ2-7; the D call of TRBD1 rests on TCRdb alone, since no DNA is present to check it. The TCR was taken from a human donor with ulcerative colitis or Crohn's disease, or a healthy co-twin of an affected twin (not recorded which). Sequencing was performed on blood. The CDR3 sequence: CASSLEAPHRDRNYEQYF.